This entry describes one T cell receptor beta chain. The data were taken from a study of blood T cell repertoires in COVID-19. Background on the study: The origin of the acute and convalescent COVID-19 samples was the United States, Italy and Spain. PBMCs, B-cell-depleted T cells, or T cells provided the cDNA or gDNA that made up the material.

In the original analysis: Amplification with reference gene primers provided the estimates of nucleated cell counts. Method: immunoSEQ multiplex PCR; TCRdb's copy keeps in-frame clones and lacks some. V, J and clone size are taken as reported in that table, and D and trimming were inferred from the DNA itself. The data show under 250,000 clones, 70% to 90% seen once. V shed 6 bases and J 3 bases; nucleotides not matched to a gene: 1. CDR1 is KGHSH and CDR2 is LQKENI in the germline V gene. The CDR3 is 13 amino acids. This chain uses TRBV18 with TRBJ2-5; TRBD1 matches at 10 bases. This TCR was recovered from a woman aged 40 to 49 with acute or convalescent COVID-19. Specimen: peripheral blood. CDR3 sequence: CASSGTGEETQYF. The CDR3 region has the DNA TGTGCCAGCTCCGGGACAGGGGAAGAGACCCAGTACTTC.